The entry below describes one T cell receptor (beta chain). The clone's antigen remains unknown. The input lacks base qualities; no much larger clone sits a single base away. Including cysteine and phenylalanine, the CDR3 has 14 amino acids. Only CDR3 DNA remains: 42 bases, in frame from the first base. For this chain, trimming is 0 bases at the V end and 6 bases at the J end, and the number of junction bases without a gene match is 3. The germline V gene supplies CDR1 SGHNT and CDR2 YENEEA. The data belong to a study of blood T cell repertoires in COVID-19 (dated by TCRdb to the early 2020s). Concerning the study at large: The collaborator samples originated in the United States, Italy and Spain and spanned the acute and convalescent phases of COVID-19. The prospective study material was composed of cDNA or gDNA derived from T cells, B-cell-depleted T cells, or PBMCs. Subjects who had been exposed to COVID-19, were actively infected with it, or had recovered from it provided the deeply sampled blood TCRbeta repertoires that made up the dataset. The repertoires were released in a freely available public database intended as a resource for research on the immune response to SARS-CoV-2. Samples came from the ongoing ImmuneRACE study (first 160 participants) plus 1,254 subjects from 6 global collaborators. Nearly every sample came with metadata listing a de-identified subject ID, COVID-19 status, age in years and sex. Where available, HLA class I and class II types were taken from metadata supplied by the sample provider and were not determined by assay-based typing. General conclusions and limits of the study: How much clinical and demographic metadata was included differed by source and by participant, and the metadata was provided uncurated.

The collaborating institutions used their own protocols to collect whole blood in K2EDTA tubes. For TCRbeta analysis, collaborators shipped samples in one of three forms: frozen whole blood, isolated PBMCs, or DNA extracted from either of those sample types. TCRbeta CDR3 regions were amplified from genomic DNA using the immunoSEQ Assay, a bias-controlled multiplex PCR. The original methods were these. The number of nucleated cells in each sample was estimated by amplification of reference gene primers within the assay. To quantify the absolute abundance of each unique TCRbeta CDR3 rearrangement, sequence reads were collapsed and filtered. For each sample, productive Simpson clonality was calculated by taking the square root of Simpson's diversity index across productive rearrangements. TCRdb holds this immuneACCESS table with in-frame rearrangements only. Some clones are missing; in checked studies, unresolved V genes explain under half, and the rest has no known cause. V and J calls and clone size are as listed in that table; D and trimming were resolved from the DNA. The sample data list some 42,000 clones, and about 91% of these were observed just once. In total, the top ten clones hold approximately 4% of the sample.

This sequence uses TRBV11-3 and TRBJ1-1, with TRBD1 matching 8 junction bases. Sequencing input: peripheral blood. The sequence came from a human donor in a cohort sampled during active COVID-19. The CDR3 loop reads CASSLEGQASEAFF. DNA sequence: TGTGCCAGCAGCTTAGAGGGACAGGCCTCTGAAGCTTTCTTT.